This T cell receptor beta chain is drawn from a study of blood T cell repertoires in COVID-19. The junction had 7 bases not matched to a gene; V was cut back by 4 bases and J by 5 bases. The CDR3 totals 15 residues. Per the germline V gene, CDR1 is SGHAT and CDR2 is FQNNGV. Sequencing was performed with immunoSEQ multiplex PCR; in TCRdb, only in-frame clones are kept and a portion is missing. The sample contains fewer than 500,000 clones, around 91% of which appear only once. Specimen: PBMCs or T cells enriched from blood (not recorded which). This chain joins TRBV11-2 and TRBJ2-2; TRBD2 matches 7 bases. The clonotype comes from a man aged 30 to 45 who had recovered from COVID-19. The CDR3 DNA reads TGTGCCAGCAGCTCCGCGGGAGTTCGGACCGGGGAGCTGTTTTTT. Residues: CASSSAGVRTGELFF.